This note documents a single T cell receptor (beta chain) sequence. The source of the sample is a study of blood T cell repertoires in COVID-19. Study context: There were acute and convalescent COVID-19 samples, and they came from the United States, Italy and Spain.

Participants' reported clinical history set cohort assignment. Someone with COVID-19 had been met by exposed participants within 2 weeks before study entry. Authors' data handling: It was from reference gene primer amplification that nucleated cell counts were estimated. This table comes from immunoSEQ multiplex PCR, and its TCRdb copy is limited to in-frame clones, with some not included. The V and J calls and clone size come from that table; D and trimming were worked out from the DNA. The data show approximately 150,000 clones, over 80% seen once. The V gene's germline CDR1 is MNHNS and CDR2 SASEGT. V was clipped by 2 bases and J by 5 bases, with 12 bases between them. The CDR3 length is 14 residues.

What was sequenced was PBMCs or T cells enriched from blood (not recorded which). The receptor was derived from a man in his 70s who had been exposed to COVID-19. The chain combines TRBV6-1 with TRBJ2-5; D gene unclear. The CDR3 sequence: CASSESGIWETQYF. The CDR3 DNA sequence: TGTGCCAGCAGTGAATCAGGTATTTGGGAGACCCAGTACTTC.